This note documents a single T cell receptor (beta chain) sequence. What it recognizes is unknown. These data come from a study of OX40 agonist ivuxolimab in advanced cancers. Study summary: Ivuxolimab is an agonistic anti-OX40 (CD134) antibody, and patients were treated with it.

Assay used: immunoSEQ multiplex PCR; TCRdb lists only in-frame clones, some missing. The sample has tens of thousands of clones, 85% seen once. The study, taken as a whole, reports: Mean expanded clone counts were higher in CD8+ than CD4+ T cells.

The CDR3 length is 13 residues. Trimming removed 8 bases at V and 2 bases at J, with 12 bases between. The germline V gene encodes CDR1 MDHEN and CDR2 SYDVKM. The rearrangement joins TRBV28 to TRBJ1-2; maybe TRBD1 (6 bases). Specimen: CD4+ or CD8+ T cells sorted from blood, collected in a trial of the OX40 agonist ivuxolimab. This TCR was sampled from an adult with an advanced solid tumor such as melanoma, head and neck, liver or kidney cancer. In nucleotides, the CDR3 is TGTGCCAGCGCCGGGACACCGAACTATGGCTACACCTTC. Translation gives CASAGTPNYGYTF.